The next 3 T cell receptor beta chains were all read from a single sample in a study of T and B cells in COVID-19 patients (dated by TCRdb to about 2020). The sequencer listed for this sample is Illumina MiSeq. TRB rearrangements were amplified by multiplex PCR with BIOMED2 TRB-A/B primer pools. TCRdb reran the public reads through fastp at Q25 and MiXCR, keeping productive beta chains. Rows with a matching CDR3 protein are joined into one entry that keeps the most common DNA and genes. This sample comprises approximately 14,000 distinct CDR3 sequences, 28% of them detected only once. Almost 7% of the sample is in the top ten clones. Genomic DNA extracted from blood, in amounts of about 240-550 ng, served as the starting material for amplifying TRB repertoires. The sample comprised blood. The receptors originated from a human donor who had recovered from COVID-19.

For the CDR3, the DNA is TGTGCCAGCAGCTATAGCAATCAGCCCCAGCATTTT. It translates to CASSYSNQPQHF. The V gene is TRBV5-6, the J gene TRBJ1-5; unclear D gene. This CDR3 is built from 12 residues. The germline V gene has CDR1 SGHDT and CDR2 YYEEEE. Trimming cost V 3 bases and J 0 bases, with 1 base left between them.

This clonotype was detected many times. The chain couples TRBV5-6 to TRBJ2-7, with D possibly called TRBD1 or TRBD2 (5 bases each). CDR1 and CDR2 from the germline V gene are SGHDT and YYEEEE. The CDR3 runs 15 residues. Trimming took 9 bases from V and 8 from J, leaving 27 bases between them. The CDR3 DNA sequence: TGTGCCACCAACTATTGGACGGGGACGGACCCCCAGCAGTACTTC. Protein product: CATNYWTGTDPQQYF. Combining the CDR3 with reference TRBV5-6 and TRBJ2-7 gives the whole variable domain DAGVTQSPTHLIKTRGQQVTLRCSPKSGHDTVSWYQQALGQGPQFIFQYYEEEERQRGNFPDRFSGHQFPNYSSELNVNALLLGDSALYLCATNYWTGTDPQQYFGPGTRLTVT.

This chain connects TRBV6-2 or TRBV6-3 to TRBJ1-5; D may be TRBD1 (5 bases). Germline assignment: CDR1 MNHEY and CDR2 SVGEGT. The V gene lost 2 bases and the J gene lost 2 bases, with 28 bases spanning the gap. CDR3 length: 21 amino acids. The CDR3 protein is CASSYLTGTLNRTLRNQPQHF. Written as DNA, the CDR3 is TGTGCCAGCAGTTACCTTACCGGGACCTTAAATAGAACATTGCGCAATCAGCCCCAGCATTTT.